Shown below are 2 T cell receptor beta chains from a single sample sequenced in a study of T cell responses to AZD1222 COVID-19 vaccine. Method: immunoSEQ multiplex PCR; TCRdb's copy keeps in-frame clones and lacks some. The table lists about 96,000 clones, 89% of them singletons. Material: peripheral blood, obtained on day 0 of AZD1222 vaccination. These receptors all stem from an adult in good health.

This rearrangement joins TRBV30 to TRBJ2-1, with D perhaps matching TRBD2 (5 bases). Per germline, CDR1 GTSNPN and CDR2 SVGIG (reference sequence). V was clipped by 1 base and J by 1 base, with 11 bases between them. This CDR3 has 15 residues. The CDR3 DNA sequence: TGTGCCTGGAGTGATGTTCGGGGTTCCTACAATGAGCAGTTCTTC. It is translated as CAWSDVRGSYNEQFF.

The gene calls are TRBV6-5 and TRBJ1-5; 8 positions match TRBD1. V lost 8 bases to trimming and J lost 11 bases; unmatched junction nucleotides: 8. Germline CDR1 and CDR2: MNHEY and SVGAGI. The CDR3 spans 12 residues. Written as DNA, the CDR3 is TGTGCCAGCCACCAGGGGGCAGGGACCCAGCATTTT. This gives the protein CASHQGAGTQHF.